This entry lists 8 T cell receptor beta chains sequenced from one sample in a study of blood T cells in healthy people across ages. Next came a second PCR, run for about 7 to 12 cycles, which used a sample-barcoded 5' primer along with a J-beta primer mix. TCRdb reprocessed the 5' RACE reads with MiXCR, giving one entry per CDR3 protein. The sample contains 1 million or so distinct CDR3 sequences, around 25% of which appear only once. The sample also formed part of further work on T cells of mothers and their children.

Specimen: blood. The receptors were gathered from a girl aged 2 to 9 in good health.

The CDR3 protein is CASSLLLAGNTDTQYF. In DNA, the CDR3 is TGTGCCAGCAGTTTATTACTAGCGGGGAACACAGATACGCAGTATTTT. The chain employs TRBV6-5 and TRBJ2-3; 10 bases agree with TRBD2. The CDR3 totals 16 residues. The trim removed 4 bases at V and 2 bases at J, leaving 6 bases unmatched. The germline V gene has CDR1 MNHEY and CDR2 SVGAGI.

The rearrangement links TRBV28 to TRBJ2-2; either TRBD1 or TRBD2 may fit D (6 bases each). The CDR3 covers 15 residues. The V gene lost 10 bases and the J gene lost 0 bases, with 15 bases spanning the gap. Germline lookup yields CDR1 MDHEN and CDR2 SYDVKM. CDR3 protein: CAISLGGANTGELFF. CDR3 coding DNA: TGTGCCATTAGTCTGGGGGGCGCGAACACCGGGGAGCTGTTTTTT.

The chain has TRBV12-3 or TRBV12-4 and TRBJ2-3, with a tentative D call TRBD2 (5 bases). Trimming took off 5 bases at V and 3 bases at J, with 12 bases between the two ends. The CDR3 sequence is 14 residues long. DNA for the CDR3: TGTGCCAGCAGTGGGAGAGGACGAACAGATACGCAGTATTTT. It codes for CASSGRGRTDTQYF.

This clonotype occurred a few times. J is TRBJ2-4 and V is TRBV7-2; TRBD1 might be the D (7 bases). This CDR3 is built from 14 residues. Germline V gives CDR1 SGHTA, CDR2 FQGNSA. Trimming took 1 base from V and 10 from J, leaving 14 bases between them. The CDR3, as DNA: TGTGCCAGCAGCTTAGTACGGCAGGGGGGAATTCAGTACTTC. Its translation: CASSLVRQGGIQYF.

The genes are TRBV5-1 and TRBJ1-6; unclear D gene. Germline CDR1 SGHRS, CDR2 YFSETQ. Trimming cost V 0 bases and J 6 bases, with 10 bases left between them. The CDR3 is 15 amino acids. The CDR3 is CASSLEFGFNSPLHF. Written as DNA, the CDR3 is TGCGCCAGCAGCTTGGAATTTGGATTTAATTCACCCCTCCACTTT. The variable domain in full, completed from reference TRBV5-1 and TRBJ1-6, reads KAGVTQTPRYLIKTRGQQVTLSCSPISGHRSVSWYQQTPGQGLQFLFEYFSETQRNKGNFPGRFSGRQFSNSRSEMNVSTLELGDSALYLCASSLEFGFNSPLHFGNGTRLTVT.

The rearrangement uses TRBV24-1 and TRBJ2-4; D remains unclear. Trimming pared 4 bases from V and 4 bases from J, leaving 4 bases between. The CDR3 loop spans 12 amino acids. Germline V lookup: CDR1 KGHDR, CDR2 SFDVKD. This CDR3 reads CATSDQKNIQYF. Here the CDR3 DNA reads TGTGCCACCAGTGACCAAAAAAACATTCAGTACTTC.

This chain links TRBV6-5 with TRBJ2-1; 7 bases are a match to TRBD1. The J call is uncertain, as TRBJ2-7 better fits the DNA end. The V gene's germline CDR1 is MNHEY and CDR2 SVGAGI. The CDR3 has 14 residues. CDR3 sequence reads: CASGTGTDSYEQYF. Here the CDR3 DNA reads TGTGCCAGCGGCACCGGGACAGATTCCTACGAGCAGTACTTC.

The chain combines TRBV28 with TRBJ2-7; tentative D call: TRBD1 (5 bases). The V gene's germline CDR1 is MDHEN and CDR2 SYDVKM. This CDR3 region has 12 residues. V lost 2 bases and J 6 bases, leaving 8 bases between the germline ends. Here the CDR3 reads CASSLVRVEQYF. CDR3 DNA: TGTGCCAGCAGTTTAGTCAGGGTCGAGCAGTACTTC.